The following is a TCR beta chain sequence with its context. Only a few counts were recorded for this clone. Its target antigen remains unknown. This receptor is murine, so its gene names and germline sequences reflect the mouse genome. The observed sequence ends 4 residues before the CDR3 terminus, with the missing tail filled in from the germline J gene. This sample includes further DNA sequences coding for the same CDR3. The sample is drawn from a study of CD8+ T cells in alopecia areata (dated by TCRdb to between 2018 and 2020). About the investigation overall: Skin from C3H/HeJ donors with spontaneous alopecia (about 6-12 months old) was grafted onto female C3H/HeJ recipients aged about 6-11 weeks. The study used high-throughput TCRbeta sequencing to examine T cell clonal expansion in alopecia areata, in both the C3H/HeJ mouse model and human patients. On the human side, TCRbeta sequencing was run on scalp tissue and on sorted CD4+ and CD8+ peripheral blood T cells from healthy controls and from alopecia areata patients with either patchy or totalis/universalis disease. Scalp clonality was compared among normal scalp (n=4), patchy alopecia areata scalp (n=8), and alopecia totalis/universalis scalp (n=8). RNA was extracted with the PAXgene miRNA kit for fixed scalp, the miRNeasy kit for PBMCs, and the RNeasy kit for mouse skin. TCRbeta CDR3 regions were amplified by immunoSEQ multiplex PCR with 35 Vbeta forward and 13 Jbeta reverse primers. The full study reports these points: Lesional scalp, especially in alopecia totalis/universalis, showed higher clonality and more expanded CD8+ clones than normal scalp, suggesting antigenic drive. Shared TCR sequences between patients were less evident than in mice, which may be partly attributable to HLA diversity in the patient population. Unlike mouse skin, which is dominated by gammadelta T cells, normal human skin has resident alphabeta T cells that are also sequenced, and this complicates analysis of the scalp TCR repertoire.

Based on the germline V gene (reference sequence), the CDR1 and CDR2 sequences are NNHNN and SYGAGS. From its cysteine to its phenylalanine, the CDR3 spans 12 amino acids. Part of the CDR3 DNA is given, 24 bases translated from base 1. Receptor amplification or capture employed the immunoSEQ multiplex PCR assay. RNA was extracted from all samples and reverse transcribed into cDNA as template for TCR sequencing. SuperScript III was used for first-strand cDNA synthesis, primed with a 2:1 mix of oligo-dT and random hexamers. A synthetic immune receptor repertoire was used to gauge amplification bias, and whatever bias remained was removed computationally. Libraries were sequenced on Illumina HiSeq with 60 bp reads covering the CDR3, read from J toward V. The authors' analysis ran thus. Raw reads were preprocessed to remove errors, and CDR3 was defined by IMGT conventions from the conserved cysteine to phenylalanine. Clonality was calculated as 1 minus Shannon entropy normalized by log2 of the number of productive unique TCRs. Scalp TCRbeta sequences were cross-referenced with sorted blood CD4 and CD8 repertoires so that the CD4 or CD8 identity of scalp clones could be inferred. TCRdb took this table from immuneACCESS and kept in-frame rearrangements with V and J called. Such tables lack part of the clones; where checked against another copy, unresolved V genes explain under half of the gap, and the rest is unexplained. V and J calls and clone size come straight from that table; D and trimming were deduced from the DNA. The sample records about 270,000 clones, none occurring a single time. The ten largest clonotypes hold 1.2% of the sample.

Pooled mouse cutaneous lymph node cells were stained for CD4, CD8alpha, NKG2D, NKG2ACE and other markers and were then sorted on a BD Influx. The sequence was obtained from a C3H/HeJ mouse with alopecia areata. Mice from this strain have the MHC haplotype H2-k. Here the chain combines TRBV13-2 and TRBJ2-1; the D gene identity is not certain. The sample comprised CD4+ T cells sorted from a lymph node. CDR3 DNA (partial): TGTGCCAGCGGTGATGCAGGAGCT. Its protein product is CASGDAGA. The full-length CDR3 reads as CASGDAGAEQFF.